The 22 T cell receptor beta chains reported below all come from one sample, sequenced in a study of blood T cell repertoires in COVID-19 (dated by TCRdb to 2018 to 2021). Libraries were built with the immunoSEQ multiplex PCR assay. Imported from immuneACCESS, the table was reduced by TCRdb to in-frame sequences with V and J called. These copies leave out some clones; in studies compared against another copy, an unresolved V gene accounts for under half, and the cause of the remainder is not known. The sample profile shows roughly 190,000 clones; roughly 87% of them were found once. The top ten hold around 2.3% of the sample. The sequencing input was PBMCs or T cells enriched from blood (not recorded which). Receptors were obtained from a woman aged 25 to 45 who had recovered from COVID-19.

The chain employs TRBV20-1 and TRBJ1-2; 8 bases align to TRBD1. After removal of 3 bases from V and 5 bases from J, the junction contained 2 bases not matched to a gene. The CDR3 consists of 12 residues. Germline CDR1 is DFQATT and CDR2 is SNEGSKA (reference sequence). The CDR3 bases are TGCAGTGCTAGTGGGACAGGTTATGGCTACACCTTC. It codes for CSASGTGYGYTF.

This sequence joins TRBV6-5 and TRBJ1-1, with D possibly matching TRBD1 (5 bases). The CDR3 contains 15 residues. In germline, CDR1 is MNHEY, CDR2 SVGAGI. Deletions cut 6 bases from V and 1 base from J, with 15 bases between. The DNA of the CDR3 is TGTGCCAGCAGACGGACACTTTTATCGAACACTGAAGCTTTCTTT. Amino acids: CASRRTLLSNTEAFF.

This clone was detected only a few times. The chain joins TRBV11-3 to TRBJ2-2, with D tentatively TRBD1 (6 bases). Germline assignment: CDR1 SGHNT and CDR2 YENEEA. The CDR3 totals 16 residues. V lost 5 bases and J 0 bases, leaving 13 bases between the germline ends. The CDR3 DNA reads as TGTGCCAGCAGCGGCCAGACAGGTTCGAACACCGGGGAGCTGTTTTTT. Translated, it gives CASSGQTGSNTGELFF.

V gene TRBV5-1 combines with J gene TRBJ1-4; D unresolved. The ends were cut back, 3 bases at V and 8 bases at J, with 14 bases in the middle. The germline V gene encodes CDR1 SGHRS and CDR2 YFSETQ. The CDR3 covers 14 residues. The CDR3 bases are TGCGCCAGCAGCTCCTTGGGGAAGCGGGAAAAACTGTTTTTT. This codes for CASSSLGKREKLFF.

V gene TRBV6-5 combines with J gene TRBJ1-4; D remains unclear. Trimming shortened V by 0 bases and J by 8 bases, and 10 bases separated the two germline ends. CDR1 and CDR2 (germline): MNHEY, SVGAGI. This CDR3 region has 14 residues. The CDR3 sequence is CASSYSREGEKLFF. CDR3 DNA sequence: TGTGCCAGCAGTTACTCCCGGGAGGGAGAAAAACTGTTTTTT.

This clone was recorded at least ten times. The DNA for the CDR3 is TGTGCCAGCAAAGTGACAGGGGGTAACGAGCAGTACTTC. Protein: CASKVTGGNEQYF. V gene TRBV2 combines with J gene TRBJ2-7, with TRBD1 matching 9 bases. Per germline, CDR1 SNHLY and CDR2 FYNNEI. The trim removed 7 bases at V and 5 bases at J, leaving 6 bases unmatched. This CDR3 spans 13 amino acids.

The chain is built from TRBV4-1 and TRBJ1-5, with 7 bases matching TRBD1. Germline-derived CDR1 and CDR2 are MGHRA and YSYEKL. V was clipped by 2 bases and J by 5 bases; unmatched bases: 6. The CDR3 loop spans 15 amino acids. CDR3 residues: CASSQMGTADQPQHF. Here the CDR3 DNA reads TGCGCCAGCAGCCAAATGGGGACAGCGGATCAGCCCCAGCATTTT.

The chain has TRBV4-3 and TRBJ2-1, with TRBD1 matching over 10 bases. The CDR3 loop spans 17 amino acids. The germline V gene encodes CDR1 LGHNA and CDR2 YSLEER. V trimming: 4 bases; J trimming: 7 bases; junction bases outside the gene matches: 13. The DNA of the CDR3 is TGCGCCAGCAGCCTTACGACAGGGGGCCATAGTGGTAATGAGCAGTTCTTC. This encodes CASSLTTGGHSGNEQFF.

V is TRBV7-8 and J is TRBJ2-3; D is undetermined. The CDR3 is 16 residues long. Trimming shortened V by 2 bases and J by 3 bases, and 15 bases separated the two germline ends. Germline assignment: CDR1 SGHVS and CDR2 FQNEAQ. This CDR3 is CASSLPSGTTTDTQYF. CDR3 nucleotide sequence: TGTGCCAGCAGCTTACCCTCCGGCACTACGACAGATACGCAGTATTTT. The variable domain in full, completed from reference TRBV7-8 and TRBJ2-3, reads GAGVSQSPRYKVAKRGQDVALRCDPISGHVSLFWYQQALGQGPEFLTYFQNEAQLDKSGLPSDRFFAERPEGSVSTLKIQRTQQEDSAVYLCASSLPSGTTTDTQYFGPGTRLTVL.

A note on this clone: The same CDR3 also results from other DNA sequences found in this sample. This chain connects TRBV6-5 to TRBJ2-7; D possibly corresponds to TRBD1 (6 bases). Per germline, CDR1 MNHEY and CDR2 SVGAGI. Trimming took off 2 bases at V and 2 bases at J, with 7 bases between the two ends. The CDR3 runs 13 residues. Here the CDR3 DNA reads TGTGCCAGCAGTTACGAGGGGGCCTACGAGCAGTACTTC. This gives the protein CASSYEGAYEQYF.

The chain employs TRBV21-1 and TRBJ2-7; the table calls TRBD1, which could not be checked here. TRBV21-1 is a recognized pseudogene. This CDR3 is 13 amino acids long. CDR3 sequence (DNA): TGTGCCAGCATCAGGGCCAAAGCCTACGAGCAGTACTTC. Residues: CASIRAKAYEQYF.

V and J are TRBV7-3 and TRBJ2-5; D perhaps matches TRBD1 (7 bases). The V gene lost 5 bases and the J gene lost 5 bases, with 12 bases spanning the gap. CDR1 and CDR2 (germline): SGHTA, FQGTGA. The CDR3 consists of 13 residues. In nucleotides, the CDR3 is TGTGCCAGCAGCCGACAGGGAGGTGAGACCCAGTACTTC. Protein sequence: CASSRQGGETQYF.

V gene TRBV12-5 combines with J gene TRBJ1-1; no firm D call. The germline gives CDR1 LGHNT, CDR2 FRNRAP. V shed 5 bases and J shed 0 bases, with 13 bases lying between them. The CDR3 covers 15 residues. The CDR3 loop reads CASGPPTAVNTEAFF. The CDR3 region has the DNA TGTGCTAGTGGTCCCCCCACCGCGGTGAACACTGAAGCTTTCTTT. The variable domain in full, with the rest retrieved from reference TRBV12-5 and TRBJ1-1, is DARVTQTPRHKVTEMGQEVTMRCQPILGHNTVFWYRQTMMQGLELLAYFRNRAPLDDSGMPKDRFSAEMPDATLATLKIQPSEPRDSAVYFCASGPPTAVNTEAFFGQGTRLTVV.

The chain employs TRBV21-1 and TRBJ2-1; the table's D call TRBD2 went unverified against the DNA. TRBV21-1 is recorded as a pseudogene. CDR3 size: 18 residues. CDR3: CASSKGLAGGRSYNEQFF. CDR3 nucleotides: TGTGCCAGCAGCAAAGGACTAGCGGGAGGTCGCTCCTACAATGAGCAGTTCTTC.

The CDR3 is CASSLVGLVSRDRRETQYF. CDR3 sequence (DNA): TGTGCCAGCAGCTTAGTAGGTCTGGTCTCGCGGGACAGACGAGAGACCCAGTACTTC. The chain uses TRBV7-2 and TRBJ2-5, with D tentatively TRBD1 (7 bases). The CDR3 runs 19 residues. V shed 1 base and J shed 4 bases, with 25 bases lying between them. Germline loops: CDR1 SGHTA, CDR2 FQGNSA. The variable domain in full, with the rest retrieved from reference TRBV7-2 and TRBJ2-5, is GAGVSQSPSNKVTEKGKDVELRCDPISGHTALYWYRQSLGQGLEFLIYFQGNSAPDKSGLPSDRFSAERTGGSVSTLTIQRTQQEDSAVYLCASSLVGLVSRDRRETQYFGPGTRLLVL.

The CDR3 DNA reads as TGCGCCAGCCTAAAAGCTCCGGGACAGGGGAAGGATGAGCAGTTCTTC. Translating it yields CASLKAPGQGKDEQFF. J is TRBJ2-1 and V is TRBV5-1, with 10 bases aligning to TRBD1. CDR3 size: 16 residues. Germline V CDR1 and CDR2: SGHRS, YFSETQ. J was trimmed by 8 bases and V by 7 bases; bases with no gene match: 15.

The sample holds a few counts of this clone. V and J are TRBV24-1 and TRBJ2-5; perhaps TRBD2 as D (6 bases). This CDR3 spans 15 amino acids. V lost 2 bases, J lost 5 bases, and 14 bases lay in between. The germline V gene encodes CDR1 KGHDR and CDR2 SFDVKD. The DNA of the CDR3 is TGTGCCACCAGTGATTCGGGGAGGAGGGACGAGACCCAGTACTTC. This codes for CATSDSGRRDETQYF.

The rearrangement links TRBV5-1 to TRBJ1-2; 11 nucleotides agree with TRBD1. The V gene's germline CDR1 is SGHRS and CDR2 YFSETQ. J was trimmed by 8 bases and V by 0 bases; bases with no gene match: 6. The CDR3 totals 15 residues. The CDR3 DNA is TGCGCCAGCAGCTTGGACGGACAGGGGGCCGAAGGCTACACCTTC. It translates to CASSLDGQGAEGYTF.

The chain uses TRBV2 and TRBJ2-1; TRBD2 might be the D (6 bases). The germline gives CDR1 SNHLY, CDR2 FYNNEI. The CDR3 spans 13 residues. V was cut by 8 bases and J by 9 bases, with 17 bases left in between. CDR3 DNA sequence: TGTGCCAGCTGTAACGGGGGTCCCGTTGAGCAGTTCTTC. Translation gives CASCNGGPVEQFF.

CDR3 protein: CAWSVSFTDTQYF. CDR3 bases: TGTGCCTGGAGTGTGTCCTTCACAGATACGCAGTATTTT. The chain uses TRBV30 and TRBJ2-3, with no clear D. Germline loops: CDR1 GTSNPN, CDR2 SVGIG (reference sequence). V dropped 0 bases and J dropped 2 bases, with 6 bases sitting between them. The CDR3 sequence is 13 residues long.

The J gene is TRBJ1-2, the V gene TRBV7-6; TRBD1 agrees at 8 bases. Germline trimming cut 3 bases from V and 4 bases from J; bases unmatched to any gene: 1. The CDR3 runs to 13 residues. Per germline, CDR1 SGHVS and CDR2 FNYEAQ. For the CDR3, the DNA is TGTGCCAGCAGCTTCGGGACAGGCTATGGCTACACCTTC. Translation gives CASSFGTGYGYTF.

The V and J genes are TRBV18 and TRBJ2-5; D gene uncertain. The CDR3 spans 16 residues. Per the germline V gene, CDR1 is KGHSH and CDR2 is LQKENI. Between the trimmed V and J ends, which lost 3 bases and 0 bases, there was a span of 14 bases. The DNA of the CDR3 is TGTGCCAGCTCACCCCAGACGGGTCTGTACCAAGAGACCCAGTACTTC. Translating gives CASSPQTGLYQETQYF.